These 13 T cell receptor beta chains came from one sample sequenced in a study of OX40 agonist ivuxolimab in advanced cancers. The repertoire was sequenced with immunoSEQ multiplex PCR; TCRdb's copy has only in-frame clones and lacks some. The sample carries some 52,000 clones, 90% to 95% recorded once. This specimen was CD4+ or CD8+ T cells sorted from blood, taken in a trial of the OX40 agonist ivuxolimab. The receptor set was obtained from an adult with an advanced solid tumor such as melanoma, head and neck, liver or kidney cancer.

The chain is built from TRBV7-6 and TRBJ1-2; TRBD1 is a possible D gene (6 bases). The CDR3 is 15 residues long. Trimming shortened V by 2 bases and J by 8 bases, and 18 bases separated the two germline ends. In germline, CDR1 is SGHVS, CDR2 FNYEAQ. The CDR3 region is CASSLLGPDSGGYTF. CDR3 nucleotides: TGTGCCAGCAGCTTACTAGGTCCGGACAGCGGGGGCTACACCTTC.

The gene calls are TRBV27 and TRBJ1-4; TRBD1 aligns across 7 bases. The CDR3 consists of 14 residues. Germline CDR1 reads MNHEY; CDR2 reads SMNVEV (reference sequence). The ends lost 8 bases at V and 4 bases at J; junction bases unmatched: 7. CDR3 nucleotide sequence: TGTGCCAGCCCTACAGGGGCACATAATGAAAAACTGTTTTTT. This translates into CASPTGAHNEKLFF.

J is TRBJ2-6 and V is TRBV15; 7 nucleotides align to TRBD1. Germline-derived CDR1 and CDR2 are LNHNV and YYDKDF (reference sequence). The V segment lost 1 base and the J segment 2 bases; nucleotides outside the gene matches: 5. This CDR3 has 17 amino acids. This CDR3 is CATSRGTGRPGANVLTF. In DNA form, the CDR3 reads TGTGCCACCAGCAGAGGGACAGGCCGACCTGGGGCCAACGTCCTGACTTTC.

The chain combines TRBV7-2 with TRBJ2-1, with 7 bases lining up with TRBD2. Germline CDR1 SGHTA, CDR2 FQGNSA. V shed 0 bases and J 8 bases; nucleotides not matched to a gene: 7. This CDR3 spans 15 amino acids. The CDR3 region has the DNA TGTGCCAGCAGCTTAGCTCCTACTACTAGCGATGAGCAGTTCTTC. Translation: CASSLAPTTSDEQFF.

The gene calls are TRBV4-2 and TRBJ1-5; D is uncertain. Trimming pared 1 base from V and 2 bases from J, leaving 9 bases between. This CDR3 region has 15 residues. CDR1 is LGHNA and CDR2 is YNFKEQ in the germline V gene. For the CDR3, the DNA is TGTGCCAGCAGCCAAGTCCCTAATGGCAATCAGCCCCAGCATTTT. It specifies CASSQVPNGNQPQHF.

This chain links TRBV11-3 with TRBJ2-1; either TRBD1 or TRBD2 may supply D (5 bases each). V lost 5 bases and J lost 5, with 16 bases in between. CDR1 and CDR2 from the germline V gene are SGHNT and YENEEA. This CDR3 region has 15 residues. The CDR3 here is CASSAPGTLNNEQFF. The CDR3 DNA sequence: TGTGCCAGCAGCGCTCCCGGGACCCTGAACAATGAGCAGTTCTTC.

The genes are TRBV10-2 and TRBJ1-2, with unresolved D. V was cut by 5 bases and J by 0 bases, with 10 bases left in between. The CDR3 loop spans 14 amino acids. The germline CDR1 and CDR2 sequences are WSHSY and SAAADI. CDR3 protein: CASSRMEANYGYTF. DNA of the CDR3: TGCGCCAGCAGTAGGATGGAAGCTAACTATGGCTACACCTTC.

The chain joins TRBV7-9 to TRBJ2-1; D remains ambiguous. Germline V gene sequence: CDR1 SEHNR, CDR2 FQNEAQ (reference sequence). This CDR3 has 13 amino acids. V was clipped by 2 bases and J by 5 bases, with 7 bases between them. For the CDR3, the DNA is TGTGCCAGCAGCTTAACTGGGGACAATGAGCAGTTCTTC. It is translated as CASSLTGDNEQFF.

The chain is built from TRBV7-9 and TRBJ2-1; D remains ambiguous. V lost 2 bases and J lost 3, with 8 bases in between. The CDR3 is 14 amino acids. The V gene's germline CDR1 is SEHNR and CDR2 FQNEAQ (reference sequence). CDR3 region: CASSLLENYNEQFF. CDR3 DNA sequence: TGTGCCAGCAGCTTACTAGAAAACTACAATGAGCAGTTCTTC.

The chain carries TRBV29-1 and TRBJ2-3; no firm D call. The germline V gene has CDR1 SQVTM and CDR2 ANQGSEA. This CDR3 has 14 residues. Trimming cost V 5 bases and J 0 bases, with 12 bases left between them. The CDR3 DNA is TGCAGCGTTTGGAACCCTGCTAGCACAGATACGCAGTATTTT. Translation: CSVWNPASTDTQYF.

The CDR3 sequence: CASSPSGNNEQFF. In nucleotides, the CDR3 is TGTGCCAGTAGCCCTAGCGGAAACAATGAGCAGTTCTTC. This sequence joins TRBV19 and TRBJ2-1; 7 nucleotides align to TRBD2. J was trimmed by 5 bases and V by 6 bases; bases with no gene match: 4. Per germline, CDR1 LNHDA and CDR2 SQIVND (reference sequence). This CDR3 is built from 13 residues.

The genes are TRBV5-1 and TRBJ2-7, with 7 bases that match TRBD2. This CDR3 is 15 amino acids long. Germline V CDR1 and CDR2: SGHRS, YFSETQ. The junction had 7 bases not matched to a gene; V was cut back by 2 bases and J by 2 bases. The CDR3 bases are TGCGCCAGCAGCTTATCCGCTAGCGGAACCTACGAGCAGTACTTC. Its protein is CASSLSASGTYEQYF. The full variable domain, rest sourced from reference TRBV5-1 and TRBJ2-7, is KAGVTQTPRYLIKTRGQQVTLSCSPISGHRSVSWYQQTPGQGLQFLFEYFSETQRNKGNFPGRFSGRQFSNSRSEMNVSTLELGDSALYLCASSLSASGTYEQYFGPGTRLTVT.

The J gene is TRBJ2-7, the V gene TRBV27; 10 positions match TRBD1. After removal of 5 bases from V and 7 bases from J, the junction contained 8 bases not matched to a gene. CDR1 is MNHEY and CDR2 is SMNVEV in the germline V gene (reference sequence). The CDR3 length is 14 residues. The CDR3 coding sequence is TGTGCCAGCAGTCCAGGACAGGGGGTGGGAGAGCAGTACTTC. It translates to CASSPGQGVGEQYF.